This T cell receptor beta chain was sequenced in a study of Ad26.COV2.S vaccination and SARS-CoV-2 variants. Notes on the study in general: TCR breadth and depth estimates may have understated total T cell responses. Placebo recipients showed lower spike-specific TCR breadth than vaccinees. Reports say spike-specific CD8+ and CD4+ T cell responses covered substantial breadth after vaccination. Those who received vaccine or placebo ended up with similar non-spike TCR breadth.

For this clone: No antigen is known for it.

The germline gives CDR1 SGHRS, CDR2 YFSETQ. The CDR3 consists of 15 residues. V lost 3 bases to trimming and J lost 6 bases; unmatched junction nucleotides: 12. Method: immunoSEQ multiplex PCR; TCRdb's copy keeps in-frame clones and lacks some. The table has about 350,000 clones, 90% to 95% seen once. Sequencing was performed on peripheral blood, taken after recovery from COVID-19. The chain uses TRBV5-1 and TRBJ2-7; the match to TRBD1 covers 7 bases. The TCR sequence derives from a human donor who had recovered from COVID-19. The CDR3 nucleotides are TGCGCCAGCAGCTCAAACAGGGGCGAGAGCGGCGAGCAGTACTTC. Residues: CASSSNRGESGEQYF.